Listed below are T cell receptor beta chains from one sample, sequenced in a study of shared clonotypes between healthy human individuals. Libraries were prepared by immunoSEQ multiplex PCR; TCRdb keeps only in-frame clonotypes and omits some of them. The table includes roughly 520,000 clones, approximately 95% detected once. What was sequenced was naive CD4+ T cells sorted from blood. The receptors were gathered from a woman aged 30 to 39 in good health. Both conserved end residues are part of each CDR3. The D gene is left open where the match is weak. Size is stated for part of the rows, as once, few or many counts, or as a class when the clone is expanded.

v_call	j_call	d_call	clone_size	cdr3_aa	cdr3_nt
TRBV6-6	TRBJ2-1	NA	NA	CASSYLLGLYYNEQFF	TGTGCCAGCAGTTACCTCCTTGGACTATACTACAATGAGCAGTTCTTC
TRBV18	TRBJ1-5	NA	once	CASSPDNSNQPQHF	TGTGCCAGCTCACCGGACAATAGCAATCAGCCCCAGCATTTT
TRBV18	TRBJ2-7	TRBD2	few	CASSPAGAGEQYF	TGTGCCAGCTCACCTGCGGGAGCGGGGGAGCAGTACTTC
TRBV6-5	TRBJ2-7	NA	NA	CASSYSGAFSYEQYF	TGTGCCAGCAGTTACAGTGGCGCATTCTCCTACGAGCAGTACTTC
TRBV29-1	TRBJ2-3	NA	NA	CSVGSSTDTQYF	TGCAGCGTTGGATCTAGCACAGATACGCAGTATTTT
TRBV28	TRBJ1-1	NA	NA	CASSFGWLSNTEAFF	TGTGCCAGCAGTTTCGGCTGGCTTTCAAACACTGAAGCTTTCTTT
TRBV5-1	TRBJ2-2	TRBD2	NA	CASSPSGSDTGELFF	TGCGCCAGCAGCCCTAGCGGGAGTGACACCGGGGAGCTGTTTTTT
TRBV6-6	TRBJ1-1	NA	NA	CASSRAAVNTEAFF	TGTGCCAGCAGCCGGGCGGCCGTGAACACTGAAGCTTTCTTT
TRBV7-2	TRBJ2-2	NA	NA	CASSVRDTGELFF	TGTGCCAGCAGCGTGCGAGACACCGGGGAGCTGTTTTTT
TRBV19	TRBJ2-1	NA	NA	CASSITIYNEQFF	TGTGCCAGTAGTATAACTATTTACAATGAGCAGTTCTTC
TRBV7-8	TRBJ2-6	NA	NA	CASSPTVTGKNSGANVLTF	TGTGCCAGCAGCCCAACAGTCACGGGAAAGAACTCTGGGGCCAACGTCCTGACTTTC
TRBV18	TRBJ1-4	NA	NA	CASSPPGTVNEKLFF	TGTGCCAGCTCACCACCAGGGACGGTCAATGAAAAACTGTTTTTT
TRBV11-2	TRBJ2-1	TRBD2	NA	CASSLGGASGSGSYNEQFF	TGTGCCAGCAGCTTAGGAGGGGCTAGCGGGAGTGGTTCCTACAATGAGCAGTTCTTC
TRBV5-1	TRBJ2-7	NA	NA	CASSPGDPLAYEQYF	TGCGCCAGCAGCCCAGGGGACCCCCTAGCCTACGAGCAGTACTTC
TRBV10-3	TRBJ2-1	NA	once	CAISGGPYNEQFF	TGTGCCATCAGTGGGGGGCCTTACAATGAGCAGTTCTTC
TRBV15	TRBJ2-1	TRBD2	NA	CATSRVGLAGENEQFF	TGTGCCACCAGCAGAGTGGGACTAGCGGGAGAAAATGAGCAGTTCTTC
TRBV5-6	TRBJ1-4	NA	NA	CASSFGVGDEKLFF	TGTGCCAGCAGCTTTGGGGTGGGGGACGAAAAACTGTTTTTT
TRBV7-9	TRBJ2-1	NA	NA	CASSLRTARYNEQFF	TGTGCCAGCAGCCTAAGGACAGCCAGATACAATGAGCAGTTCTTC
TRBV19	TRBJ1-3	TRBD1	NA	CASSIVGTGRRNTIYF	TGTGCCAGTAGTATAGTGGGGACAGGAAGAAGAAACACCATATATTTT
TRBV4-2	TRBJ1-5	NA	NA	CASSQQDQPQHF	TGTGCCAGCAGCCAACAGGATCAGCCCCAGCATTTT
TRBV18	TRBJ2-7	NA	NA	CASSQTASNEQYF	TGTGCCAGCTCACAGACAGCGTCGAACGAGCAGTACTTC
TRBV28	TRBJ1-5	NA	NA	CASIDRGGPNQPQHF	TGTGCCAGCATAGATCGCGGGGGGCCGAATCAGCCCCAGCATTTT
TRBV19	TRBJ1-5	NA	NA	CASSGWEVGQPQHF	TGTGCCAGTAGCGGGTGGGAGGTTGGTCAGCCCCAGCATTTT
TRBV4-2	TRBJ2-1	TRBD2	NA	CASSQEAGVRYNEQFF	TGTGCCAGCAGCCAAGAGGCGGGAGTGAGATACAATGAGCAGTTCTTC
TRBV11-2	TRBJ1-1	NA	NA	CASRPPGYTEAFF	TGTGCCAGCAGACCACCAGGGTACACTGAAGCTTTCTTT
TRBV5-1	TRBJ1-1	NA	NA	CASSLNAVPNTEAFF	TGCGCCAGCAGCCTCAATGCGGTCCCGAACACTGAAGCTTTCTTT
TRBV19	TRBJ1-1	TRBD1	NA	CASSRDRGPMNTEAFF	TGTGCCAGTAGTAGGGACAGGGGACCGATGAACACTGAAGCTTTCTTT
TRBV11-2	TRBJ2-3	NA	once	CASSRGGGLNTDTQYF	TGTGCCAGCAGCCGGGGTGGGGGACTCAACACAGATACGCAGTATTTT
TRBV6-5	TRBJ2-1	NA	NA	CASSYSVRNEQFF	TGTGCCAGCAGTTACTCGGTCAGAAATGAGCAGTTCTTC
TRBV7-9	TRBJ1-2	TRBD1	NA	CASSDGQGGYGYTF	TGTGCCAGCAGCGACGGACAGGGGGGTTATGGCTACACCTTC
TRBV5-4	TRBJ2-5	TRBD1	NA	CASSLVQGAGETQYF	TGTGCCAGCAGCTTGGTGCAGGGGGCCGGGGAGACCCAGTACTTC
TRBV5-1	TRBJ2-1	NA	NA	CASSLGSGSSYNEQFF	TGCGCCAGCAGCTTGGGTAGCGGTAGCTCCTACAATGAGCAGTTCTTC
TRBV14	TRBJ2-1	NA	NA	CASSQDLRGWQFF	TGTGCCAGCAGCCAAGATCTAAGGGGGTGGCAGTTCTTC
TRBV4-1	TRBJ2-7	NA	NA	CASSQAPQGTPEQYF	TGCGCCAGCAGCCAAGCTCCACAGGGAACGCCCGAGCAGTACTTC
TRBV28	TRBJ1-6	NA	NA	CASSPGDASSYNSPLHF	TGTGCCAGCAGTCCCGGGGACGCGAGCTCCTATAATTCACCCCTCCACTTT
TRBV19	TRBJ2-1	TRBD2	NA	CASSLRLARKSYNEQFF	TGTGCCAGTAGTCTCCGACTAGCGAGAAAGTCCTACAATGAGCAGTTCTTC
TRBV10-3	TRBJ2-3	TRBD2	NA	CAISGGPRDRRTSGRSPTDTQYF	TGTGCCATCAGTGGGGGACCCCGGGACCGTCGGACTAGCGGGAGGTCTCCCACAGATACGCAGTATTTT
TRBV10-3	TRBJ1-5	TRBD1	NA	CAISGGTGNSNQPQHF	TGTGCCATCAGTGGAGGGACAGGGAATAGCAATCAGCCCCAGCATTTT
TRBV4-1	TRBJ2-5	NA	NA	CASSQGTKEVETQYF	TGCGCCAGCAGCCAAGGGACTAAGGAGGTGGAGACCCAGTACTTC
TRBV4-2	TRBJ1-3	NA	NA	CASSTHDSSRNTIYF	TGTGCCAGCAGTACTCACGACAGTAGTAGAAACACCATATATTTT
TRBV7-2	TRBJ2-5	TRBD1	once	CASSQDRVETQYF	TGTGCCAGCAGCCAGGACAGGGTTGAGACCCAGTACTTC
TRBV27	TRBJ2-4	TRBD2	NA	CASRGASGIMRLNIQYF	TGTGCCAGCAGAGGGGCTAGCGGGATTATGCGGCTGAACATTCAGTACTTC
TRBV28	TRBJ2-7	NA	NA	CASSAGGRAYEQYF	TGTGCCAGCAGTGCCGGTGGCAGGGCCTACGAGCAGTACTTC
TRBV11-1	TRBJ1-6	NA	NA	CASSRQREGSPLHF	TGTGCCAGCAGCCGACAGCGCGAAGGGTCACCCCTCCACTTT
TRBV2	TRBJ2-1	TRBD2	NA	CASRPPGGGLAGEQFF	TGTGCCAGCAGACCTCCGGGGGGGGGACTAGCTGGGGAGCAGTTCTTC
TRBV29-1	TRBJ2-5	TRBD2	NA	CSAARGGTMGETQYF	TGCAGCGCCGCACGCGGCGGGACTATGGGAGAGACCCAGTACTTC
TRBV19	TRBJ2-2	NA	NA	CASSPWGVSGGELFF	TGTGCCAGTAGCCCATGGGGCGTTTCGGGCGGGGAGCTGTTTTTT
TRBV7-2	TRBJ2-7	NA	NA	CASTLQEGRQFSYEQYF	TGTGCCAGCACCCTTCAGGAGGGGAGACAGTTCTCCTACGAGCAGTACTTC
TRBV28	TRBJ2-7	TRBD2	NA	CASSLPHSGRALYEQYF	TGTGCCAGCAGTTTACCCCATAGCGGGAGGGCCTTGTACGAGCAGTACTTC
TRBV18	TRBJ1-5	TRBD1	few	CASSLTGGNQPQHF	TGTGCCAGCTCACTGACAGGGGGCAATCAGCCCCAGCATTTT
TRBV19	TRBJ2-2	NA	NA	CASNLLGNTGELFF	TGTGCCAGTAATCTACTTGGGAACACCGGGGAGCTGTTTTTT
TRBV27	TRBJ2-7	TRBD1	NA	CASSRHSGTGTYEQYF	TGTGCCAGCAGTCGCCACTCCGGGACAGGGACCTACGAGCAGTACTTC
TRBV2	TRBJ1-1	NA	NA	CASSGARNTEAFF	TGTGCCAGCAGTGGGGCCAGGAACACTGAAGCTTTCTTT
TRBV28	TRBJ2-7	TRBD1	NA	CASRFKTGLSYEQYF	TGTGCCAGCAGATTTAAGACAGGGCTTTCCTACGAGCAGTACTTC
TRBV19	TRBJ1-3	NA	NA	CASSISASGNTIYF	TGTGCCAGTAGTATAAGTGCCTCTGGAAACACCATATATTTT
TRBV5-4	TRBJ2-5	NA	NA	CASSGPGTTETQYF	TGTGCCAGCAGCGGCCCCGGGACAACGGAGACCCAGTACTTC
TRBV9	TRBJ1-5	NA	NA	CASSYYIKTDTYSNQPQHF	TGTGCCAGCAGCTACTACATAAAGACAGATACATATAGCAATCAGCCCCAGCATTTT
TRBV28	TRBJ2-3	TRBD2	NA	CASPPAGGLSTDTQYF	TGTGCCAGCCCCCCGGCGGGAGGCCTCAGCACAGATACGCAGTATTTT
TRBV11-2	TRBJ2-1	NA	NA	CASSLLQGTYNEQFF	TGTGCCAGCAGCTTACTACAGGGCACCTACAATGAGCAGTTCTTC